The present T cell receptor (beta chain) was sequenced within a study of T-cell reconstitution after alpha-beta-depleted transplantation in children. The CDR3 has 16 residues. Looked up from germline, CDR1 is SGHTA and CDR2 is FQGNSA. The trim removed 9 bases at V and 4 bases at J, leaving 12 bases unmatched. This clonotype was detected only a few times. A TCRbeta library incorporating unique molecular identifiers was prepared. TCRdb called the PCR reads again in MiXCR, with one record for every CDR3 protein. The top ten hold approximately 6.2% of the sample, which has 200,000 to 250,000 distinct CDR3 sequences, roughly 9% seen once.

The TCR was taken from a human donor who donated a stem cell graft to a child with acute lymphoblastic leukemia. The sequencing here drew on PBMCs from the stem cell graft donor, taken from the stem cell graft. The chain uses TRBV7-2 and TRBJ2-2, with 9 bases aligning to TRBD2. CDR3 residues: CASNKRLAGSTGELFF. In DNA, the CDR3 is TGTGCCAGTAATAAGCGGCTAGCGGGGAGCACCGGGGAGCTGTTTTTT.